These T cell receptor beta chains were read from a single sample in a study of early T cells in non-severe SARS-CoV-2 infection. TCRdb used MiXCR to reprocess the 5' RACE reads, holding one entry per CDR3 protein. The repertoire has about 39,000 distinct CDR3 sequences, less than 7% of them found once; the top ten carry about 4.2%. The material sequenced was whole blood, taken at baseline. The receptors here all came from an adult who was a healthcare worker with PCR-confirmed SARS-CoV-2 infection or an uninfected control (not recorded which). CDR3s include the opening cysteine and the closing phenylalanine or tryptophan. D genes are given only for firm matches.

v_call: TRBV10-3; d_call: TRBD2; cdr3_aa: CAINRSLAVANEQFF
v_call: TRBV11-2; d_call: -; cdr3_aa: CASSLVEGLQETQYF
v_call: TRBV12-3/TRBV12-4; d_call: -; cdr3_aa: CASSLRRKDTQYF
v_call: TRBV7-6; d_call: -; cdr3_aa: CASSVGTTTDTQYF
v_call: TRBV7-9; d_call: -; cdr3_aa: CASSLGVSTDTQYF
v_call: TRBV24-1; d_call: TRBD1; cdr3_aa: CATSDPDRGSGADTQYF
v_call: TRBV4-1; d_call: -; cdr3_aa: CASSQDTHREQFF
v_call: TRBV5-8; d_call: -; cdr3_aa: CASSLRASGAQPQLF
v_call: TRBV24-1; d_call: -; cdr3_aa: CAKPGRSSDSALTDTQYF
v_call: TRBV12-3/TRBV12-4; d_call: TRBD1; cdr3_aa: CASSSSGTADYEQYF
v_call: TRBV7-8; d_call: -; cdr3_aa: CASSLATTEAFF
v_call: TRBV11-2; d_call: -; cdr3_aa: CASSLQRLSRELFF